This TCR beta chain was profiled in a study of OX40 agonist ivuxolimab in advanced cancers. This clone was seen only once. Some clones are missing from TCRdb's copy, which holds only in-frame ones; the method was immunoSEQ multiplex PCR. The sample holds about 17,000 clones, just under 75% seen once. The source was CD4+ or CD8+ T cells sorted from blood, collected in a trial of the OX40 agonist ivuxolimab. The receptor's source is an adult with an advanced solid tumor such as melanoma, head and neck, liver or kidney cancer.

This chain's CDR3 is CASSLWGGGGNQPQHF. DNA of the CDR3: TGTGCCAGCAGCTTATGGGGGGGAGGAGGCAATCAGCCCCAGCATTTT. This rearrangement joins TRBV7-2 to TRBJ1-5; possibly TRBD1 for D (5 bases). Trimming took off 2 bases at V and 2 bases at J, with 13 bases between the two ends. This CDR3 is built from 16 residues. Germline CDR1 reads SGHTA; CDR2 reads FQGNSA.